The 23 T cell receptor beta chains below come from one sample, sequenced in a study of blood T cell repertoires in COVID-19. Assay used: immunoSEQ multiplex PCR; TCRdb lists only in-frame clones, some missing. The sample includes about 270,000 clones, around 93% of them seen just once. Sequenced material: PBMCs or T cells enriched from blood (not recorded which). Source of these receptors: a man aged 35-49 years who had been exposed to COVID-19.

CDR3 protein: CASSQDATGGRQETQYF. The DNA of the CDR3 is TGTGCCAGCAGCCAAGATGCGACAGGGGGCCGACAAGAGACCCAGTACTTC. This chain links TRBV14 with TRBJ2-5; 10 positions agree with TRBD1. CDR3 length: 17 residues. Germline assignment: CDR1 SGHDN and CDR2 FVKESK. The ends lost 0 bases at V and 2 bases at J; junction bases unmatched: 6. The complete variable domain, with remaining parts taken from reference TRBV14 and TRBJ2-5, reads EAGVTQFPSHSVIEKGQTVTLRCDPISGHDNLYWYRRVMGKEIKFLLHFVKESKQDESGMPNNRFLAERTGGTYSTLKVQPAELEDSGVYFCASSQDATGGRQETQYFGPGTRLLVL.

This clone was observed a single time. This CDR3 is CASNHDRGGTEAFF. The CDR3 DNA reads TGTGCCAGTAATCACGACAGGGGTGGAACTGAAGCTTTCTTT. The chain recombines TRBV19 with TRBJ1-1, with 8 bases that match TRBD1. The CDR3 sequence is 14 residues long. The V gene's germline CDR1 is LNHDA and CDR2 SQIVND (reference sequence). V lost 7 bases and J lost 5; bases outside the gene matches: 9.

The chain combines TRBV6-1 with TRBJ1-2; no clear D gene. Germline values: CDR1 MNHNS, CDR2 SASEGT. Trimming stripped 4 bases from V and 3 bases from J, with 18 bases between. The CDR3 covers 16 residues. As DNA, the CDR3 is TGTGCCAGCAGTGTAGAGAGGGCCGTCAGATACTATGGCTACACCTTC. Amino acids: CASSVERAVRYYGYTF.

The chain combines TRBV9 with TRBJ2-7; 8 bases are a match to TRBD2. V lost 4 bases to trimming and J lost 5 bases; unmatched junction nucleotides: 11. The CDR3 is made up of 15 amino acids. Looked up from germline, CDR1 is SGDLS and CDR2 is YYNGEE. The CDR3 coding sequence is TGTGCCAGCAGCCCCACGGGGACTAGAGCCCACGAGCAGTACTTC. It yields the protein CASSPTGTRAHEQYF.

This clone was observed once. The CDR3 is CASSDPVYQETQYF. In DNA form, the CDR3 reads TGTGCCAGCAGTGACCCAGTTTACCAAGAGACCCAGTACTTC. The chain employs TRBV2 and TRBJ2-5; D call uncertain. The CDR3 consists of 14 residues. Germline V gene sequence: CDR1 SNHLY, CDR2 FYNNEI. Trimming removed 3 bases from V and 0 bases from J, with 8 bases in between.

V usage is TRBV5-1 and J usage is TRBJ2-7; 9 nucleotides agree with TRBD2. CDR1 SGHRS and CDR2 YFSETQ come from the germline V gene. This CDR3 is 16 amino acids long. The V segment lost 0 bases and the J segment 2 bases; nucleotides outside the gene matches: 6. This chain's CDR3 is CASSLVGSGSAYEQYF. The CDR3 DNA is TGCGCCAGCAGCTTGGTAGGTAGCGGGAGTGCCTACGAGCAGTACTTC.

This chain joins TRBV5-1 and TRBJ2-7, with 7 bases lining up with TRBD2. Per germline, CDR1 SGHRS and CDR2 YFSETQ. The junction had 6 bases not matched to a gene; V was cut back by 2 bases and J by 7 bases. The CDR3 covers 13 residues. The CDR3 sequence is CASSLTSAREQYF. In nucleotides, the CDR3 is TGCGCCAGCAGCTTAACTAGCGCGAGGGAGCAGTACTTC.

This rearrangement joins TRBV9 to TRBJ2-5; TRBD1 aligns across 8 bases. The CDR3 is 14 amino acids. Germline V lookup: CDR1 SGDLS, CDR2 YYNGEE. The junction had 2 bases not matched to a gene; V was cut back by 4 bases and J by 0 bases. The CDR3 here is CASSMDRDQETQYF. CDR3 nucleotide sequence: TGTGCCAGCAGCATGGACAGGGACCAAGAGACCCAGTACTTC.

The CDR3 protein is CASSLTSGRAREQFF. CDR3 nucleotide sequence: TGCGCCAGCAGCCTGACTAGCGGGAGGGCGAGAGAGCAGTTCTTC. V usage is TRBV5-1 and J usage is TRBJ2-1, with 14 bases lining up with TRBD2. Trimming at V came to 4 bases and at J to 10 bases, leaving 7 bases not matched to a gene. Germline V gene sequence: CDR1 SGHRS, CDR2 YFSETQ. The CDR3 spans 15 residues.

This clone was counted a single time. CDR3 residues: CASSQSGPQETQYF. The CDR3 coding sequence is TGTGCCAGCAGCCAATCTGGGCCCCAAGAGACCCAGTACTTC. The genes are TRBV3-1 (or the pseudogene TRBV3-2) and TRBJ2-5; the D is unclear. There are 14 residues in the CDR3. Germline-derived CDR1 and CDR2 are LGHDT and YNNKEL (reference sequence). Trimming removed 2 bases at V and 1 base at J, with 8 bases between.

The chain employs TRBV7-6 and TRBJ1-4; D remains unclear. This CDR3 is 15 amino acids long. The germline gives CDR1 SGHVS, CDR2 FNYEAQ. Deletions cut 1 base from V and 8 bases from J, with 14 bases between. The CDR3 DNA sequence: TGTGCCAGCAGCTTAGATGGGTCCACGGGGGAAAAACTGTTTTTT. Its protein product is CASSLDGSTGEKLFF.

This sequence joins TRBV27 and TRBJ2-7, with 9 bases lining up with TRBD2. This CDR3 is built from 18 residues. With V trimmed by 3 bases and J by 2 bases, 14 bases remained unmatched. Germline values: CDR1 MNHEY, CDR2 SMNVEV (reference sequence). The CDR3 DNA is TGTGCCAGCAGTTTTGCAGTAGCGGGAGCCCCTGTTCCCTACGAGCAGTACTTC. Amino acids: CASSFAVAGAPVPYEQYF.

The chain couples TRBV30 to TRBJ1-3; D not certain. Germline-derived CDR1 and CDR2 are GTSNPN and SVGIG (reference sequence). Trimming pared 4 bases from V and 2 bases from J, leaving 6 bases between. This CDR3 comprises 12 residues. The CDR3 DNA follows: TGTGCCTGGACCCCAGCTGGAAACACCATATATTTT. This encodes CAWTPAGNTIYF.

This rearrangement joins TRBV19 to TRBJ1-1; unclear D gene. The CDR3 consists of 12 residues. Trimming took off 4 bases at V and 2 bases at J, with 5 bases between the two ends. CDR1 is LNHDA and CDR2 is SQIVND in the germline V gene (reference sequence). The DNA for the CDR3 is TGTGCCAGTAGTAATCAAAACACTGAAGCTTTCTTT. As protein: CASSNQNTEAFF.

This chain connects TRBV5-1 to TRBJ2-7, with D possibly matching TRBD1 (5 bases). CDR3 length: 14 residues. CDR1 is SGHRS, CDR2 YFSETQ, per germline. The V and J ends lost 1 base and 2 bases respectively, with 10 bases between them. CDR3 sequence (DNA): TGCGCCAGCAGCTTGACAGGAACCGCCTACGAGCAGTACTTC. Protein product: CASSLTGTAYEQYF.

V is TRBV27 and J is TRBJ1-3; weak D call: TRBD1 (6 bases). CDR3 length: 14 amino acids. The germline V gene has CDR1 MNHEY and CDR2 SMNVEV (reference sequence). Between the trimmed V and J ends, which lost 8 bases and 6 bases, there was a span of 17 bases. The CDR3, as DNA: TGTGCCAGCGCCCGTGGGGGGGCAGAAAACACCATATATTTT. Protein: CASARGGAENTIYF.

V gene TRBV28 combines with J gene TRBJ1-1; D gene ambiguous. Looked up from germline, CDR1 is MDHEN and CDR2 is SYDVKM. Trimming took off 3 bases at V and 6 bases at J, with 14 bases between the two ends. The CDR3 length is 14 residues. CDR3 sequence reads: CASSFVVRSAEAFF. The CDR3 DNA is TGTGCCAGCAGTTTTGTTGTTCGGTCGGCTGAAGCTTTCTTT.

The chain employs TRBV5-4 and TRBJ1-4; the D is unclear. V was clipped by 4 bases and J by 4 bases, with 8 bases between them. The germline V gene has CDR1 SGHNT and CDR2 YYREEE (reference sequence). The CDR3 length is 13 residues. Here the CDR3 reads CASSPRSNEKLFF. CDR3 nucleotide sequence: TGTGCCAGCAGCCCACGCAGTAATGAAAAACTGTTTTTT.

The CDR3 spells CAWGGPAKLFF. In DNA form, the CDR3 reads TGTGCCTGGGGGGGCCCGGCAAAACTGTTTTTT. This chain connects TRBV30 to TRBJ1-4; a weak D match, TRBD1 (6 bases). The V gene's germline CDR1 is GTSNPN and CDR2 SVGIG (reference sequence). V lost 5 bases to trimming and J lost 10 bases, with 11 bases between them. This CDR3 region has 11 residues.

The genes are TRBV7-9 and TRBJ1-1; 8 bases line up with TRBD1. CDR3 length equals 14 residues. Germline CDR1 is SEHNR and CDR2 is FQNEAQ (reference sequence). The V gene end was trimmed by 3 bases and the J gene end by 1 base; junction bases not matched to a gene: 1. CDR3 coding DNA: TGTGCCAGCAGCTTCGACAGGGGGAACACTGAAGCTTTCTTT. This encodes CASSFDRGNTEAFF.

The chain links TRBV5-4 to TRBJ2-2, with a weak D call TRBD2 (5 bases). Germline loops: CDR1 SGHNT, CDR2 YYREEE (reference sequence). With 3 bases removed from V and 0 bases from J, the gap between germline ends came to 12 bases. CDR3 size: 16 residues. CDR3 in DNA: TGTGCCAGCAGCTCAATGGACTCGACGAACACCGGGGAGCTGTTTTTT. It is translated as CASSSMDSTNTGELFF.

This clone has just one count. The genes are TRBV12-3 or TRBV12-4 and TRBJ2-1; D uncertain. CDR3 length: 11 residues. V was clipped by 8 bases and J by 4 bases, with 6 bases between them. This chain's CDR3 is CASQQYNEQFF. DNA of the CDR3: TGTGCCAGCCAACAATACAATGAGCAGTTCTTC.

CDR3 in amino acids: CASRKTSGRTDTQYF. DNA for the CDR3: TGTGCCAGCAGGAAGACTAGCGGGAGGACAGATACGCAGTATTTT. This chain links TRBV9 with TRBJ2-3; 13 nucleotides match TRBD2. The CDR3 contains 15 residues. Losses at the gene ends were 5 bases for V and 3 bases for J; bases not matched to a gene: 3. Germline values: CDR1 SGDLS, CDR2 YYNGEE.